The 2 T cell receptor beta chains below come from one sample, sequenced in a study of cytomegalovirus exposure and HLA in healthy donors. In the PCR, 60 Vbeta and 13 Jbeta primers were used. Measured with immunoSEQ multiplex PCR; TCRdb has only the in-frame clones, and not every one. Of 150,000 or so clones listed, 65% to 85% were seen once; the top ten hold 4.5%. The source material was PBMCs. Source of these receptors: a woman aged 45-60 years in good health and CMV-seropositive.

The chain uses TRBV6-4 and TRBJ1-6; 9 bases line up with TRBD1. CDR1 MRHNA and CDR2 SNTAGT come from the germline V gene. The CDR3 totals 15 residues. Germline trimming cut 6 bases from V and 12 bases from J; bases unmatched to any gene: 12. The CDR3 loop reads CASRRGSQGAGPLHF. In DNA, the CDR3 is TGTGCCAGCAGGAGAGGGTCACAGGGGGCCGGACCCCTCCACTTT.

The chain recombines TRBV10-3 with TRBJ1-2, with TRBD1 matching over 11 bases. CDR1 and CDR2 from the germline V gene are ENHRY and SYGVKD. This CDR3 spans 14 amino acids. Germline trimming cut 6 bases from V and 3 bases from J; bases unmatched to any gene: 3. The CDR3 DNA sequence: TGTGCCATCAGACGGGACAGGGGGGACTATGGCTACACCTTC. Protein: CAIRRDRGDYGYTF.